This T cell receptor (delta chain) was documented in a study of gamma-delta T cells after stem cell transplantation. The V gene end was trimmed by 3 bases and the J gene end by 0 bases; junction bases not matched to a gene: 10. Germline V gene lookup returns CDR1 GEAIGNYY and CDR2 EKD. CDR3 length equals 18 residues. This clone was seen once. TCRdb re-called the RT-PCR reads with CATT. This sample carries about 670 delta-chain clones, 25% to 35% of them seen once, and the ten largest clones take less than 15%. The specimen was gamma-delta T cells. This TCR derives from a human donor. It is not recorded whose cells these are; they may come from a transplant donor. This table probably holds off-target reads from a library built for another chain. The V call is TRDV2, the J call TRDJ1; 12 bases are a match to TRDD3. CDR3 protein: CACDSILGDTAYTDKLIF. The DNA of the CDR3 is TGTGCCTGTGACTCCATACTGGGGGATACTGCCTACACCGATAAACTCATCTTT.